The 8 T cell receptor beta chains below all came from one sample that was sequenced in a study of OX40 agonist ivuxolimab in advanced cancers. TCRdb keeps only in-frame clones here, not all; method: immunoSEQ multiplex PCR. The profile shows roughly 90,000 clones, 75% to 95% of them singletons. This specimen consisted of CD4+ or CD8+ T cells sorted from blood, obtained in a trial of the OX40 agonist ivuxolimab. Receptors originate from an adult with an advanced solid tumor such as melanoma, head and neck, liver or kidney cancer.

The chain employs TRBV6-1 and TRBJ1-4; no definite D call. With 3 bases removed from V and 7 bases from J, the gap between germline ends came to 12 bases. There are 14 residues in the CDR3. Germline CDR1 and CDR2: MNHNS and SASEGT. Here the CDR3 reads CASSEGSVSEKLFF. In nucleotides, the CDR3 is TGTGCCAGCAGTGAGGGGTCCGTCAGTGAAAAACTGTTTTTT.

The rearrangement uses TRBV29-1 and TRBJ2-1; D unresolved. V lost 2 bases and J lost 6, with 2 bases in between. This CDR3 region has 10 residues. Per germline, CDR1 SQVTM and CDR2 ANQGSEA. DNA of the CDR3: TGCAGCGTTGAAAGCAATGAGCAGTTCTTC. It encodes CSVESNEQFF.

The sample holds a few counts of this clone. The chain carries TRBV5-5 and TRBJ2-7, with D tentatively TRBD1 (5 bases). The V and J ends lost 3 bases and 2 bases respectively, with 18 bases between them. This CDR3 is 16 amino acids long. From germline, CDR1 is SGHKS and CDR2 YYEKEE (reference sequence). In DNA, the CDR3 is TGTGCCAGCAGCTCCACCAGGGCCTCCACGGCCTACGAGCAGTACTTC. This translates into CASSSTRASTAYEQYF.

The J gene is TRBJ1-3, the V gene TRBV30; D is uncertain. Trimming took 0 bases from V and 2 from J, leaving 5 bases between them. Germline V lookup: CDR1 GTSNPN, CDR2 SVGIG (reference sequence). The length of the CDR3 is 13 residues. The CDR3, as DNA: TGTGCCTGGAGTGTAGGTACTGGAAACACCATATATTTT. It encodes CAWSVGTGNTIYF.

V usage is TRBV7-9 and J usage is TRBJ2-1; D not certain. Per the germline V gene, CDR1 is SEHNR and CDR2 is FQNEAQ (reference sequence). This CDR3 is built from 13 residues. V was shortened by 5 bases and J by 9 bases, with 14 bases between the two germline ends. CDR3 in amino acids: CASSPPRRSEQFF. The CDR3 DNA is TGTGCCAGCAGCCCCCCCCGCCGGAGTGAGCAGTTCTTC.

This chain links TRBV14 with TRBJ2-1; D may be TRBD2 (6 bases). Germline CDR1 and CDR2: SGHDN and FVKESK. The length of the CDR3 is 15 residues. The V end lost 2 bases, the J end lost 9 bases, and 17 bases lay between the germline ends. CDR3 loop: CASSQRTSLASEQFF. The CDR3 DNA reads TGTGCCAGCAGCCAACGCACCAGTCTAGCGAGTGAGCAGTTCTTC. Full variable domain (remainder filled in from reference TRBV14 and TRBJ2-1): EAGVTQFPSHSVIEKGQTVTLRCDPISGHDNLYWYRRVMGKEIKFLLHFVKESKQDESGMPNNRFLAERTGGTYSTLKVQPAELEDSGVYFCASSQRTSLASEQFFGPGTRLTVL.

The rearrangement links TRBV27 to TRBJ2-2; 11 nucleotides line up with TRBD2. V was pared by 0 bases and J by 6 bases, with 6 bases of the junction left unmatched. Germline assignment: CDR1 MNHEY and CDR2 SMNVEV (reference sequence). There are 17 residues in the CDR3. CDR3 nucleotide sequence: TGTGCCAGCAGTTTATCACCCACTAGCGGGAGTTCCGGGGAGCTGTTTTTT. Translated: CASSLSPTSGSSGELFF.

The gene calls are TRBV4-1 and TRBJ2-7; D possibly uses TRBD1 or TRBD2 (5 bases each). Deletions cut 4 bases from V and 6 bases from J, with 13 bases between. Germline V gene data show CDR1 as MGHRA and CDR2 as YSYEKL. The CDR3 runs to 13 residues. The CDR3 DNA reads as TGCGCCAGCAGCCCGGGACGGGCATCCGAGCAGTACTTC. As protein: CASSPGRASEQYF.